This TCR beta chain was recovered during a study of human T cells and chemical hapten exposure. The germline V gene has CDR1 SEHNR and CDR2 FQNEAQ (reference sequence). Germline trimming cut 5 bases from V and 2 bases from J; bases unmatched to any gene: 18. CDR3 length: 19 residues. TCRdb analysed the RACE reads with MiXCR anew, one entry per CDR3 protein. Here the sample spans about 350,000 distinct CDR3 sequences, around 5.5% being singletons. This clonotype was observed a handful of times. Time point defined: pre-sensitization, week 0. Stated treatment: therapeutic diphenylcyclopropenone sensitization with weekly scalp DPC.

The sequences come from whole blood, collected in connection with sensitization to the hapten diphenylcyclopropenone (DPC). V usage is TRBV7-9 and J usage is TRBJ2-3, with 8 bases identical to TRBD2. This TCR came from a woman aged 18-30 years with alopecia areata. Some clones in this sample may be carry-over from other donors' samples. The CDR3 sequence is CASSPSWVAGPTNTDTQYF. The CDR3 coding sequence is TGTGCCAGCAGCCCTTCTTGGGTAGCGGGGCCGACCAACACAGATACGCAGTATTTT.